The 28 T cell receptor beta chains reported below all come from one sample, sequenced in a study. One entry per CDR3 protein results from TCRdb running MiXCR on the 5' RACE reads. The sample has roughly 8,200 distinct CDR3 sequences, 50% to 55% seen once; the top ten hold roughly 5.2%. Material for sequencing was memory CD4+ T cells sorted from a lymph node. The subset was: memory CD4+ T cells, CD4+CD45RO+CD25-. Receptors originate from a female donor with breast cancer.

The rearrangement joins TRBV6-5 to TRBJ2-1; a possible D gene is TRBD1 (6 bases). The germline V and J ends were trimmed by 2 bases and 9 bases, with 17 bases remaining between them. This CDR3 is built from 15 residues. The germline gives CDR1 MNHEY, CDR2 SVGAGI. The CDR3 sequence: CASSYTIQGRSEQFF. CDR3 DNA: TGTGCCAGCAGTTACACGATACAGGGAAGGAGTGAGCAGTTCTTC.

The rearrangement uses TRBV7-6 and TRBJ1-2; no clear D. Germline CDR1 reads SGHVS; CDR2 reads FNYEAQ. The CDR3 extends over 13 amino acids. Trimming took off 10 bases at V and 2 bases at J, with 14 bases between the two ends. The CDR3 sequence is CATSDTTNYGYTF. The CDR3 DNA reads TGTGCCACCAGTGACACAACGAACTATGGCTACACCTTC.

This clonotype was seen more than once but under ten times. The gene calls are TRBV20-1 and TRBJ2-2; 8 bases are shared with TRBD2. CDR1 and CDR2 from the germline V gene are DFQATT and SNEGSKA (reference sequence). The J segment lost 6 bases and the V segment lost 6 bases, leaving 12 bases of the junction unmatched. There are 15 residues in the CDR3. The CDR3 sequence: CSARRAGAEAGELFF. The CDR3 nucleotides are TGCAGTGCAAGACGAGCGGGAGCGGAGGCCGGGGAGCTGTTTTTT.

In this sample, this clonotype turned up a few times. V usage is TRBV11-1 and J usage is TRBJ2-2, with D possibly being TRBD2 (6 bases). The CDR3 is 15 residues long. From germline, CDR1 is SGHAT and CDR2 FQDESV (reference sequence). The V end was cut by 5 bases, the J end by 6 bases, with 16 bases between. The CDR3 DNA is TGTGCCAGCAGCATACTAGCTGGTAACGCCGGGGAGCTGTTTTTT. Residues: CASSILAGNAGELFF.

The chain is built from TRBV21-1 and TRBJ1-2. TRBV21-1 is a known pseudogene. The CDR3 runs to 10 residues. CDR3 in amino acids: CANRDEGYTF. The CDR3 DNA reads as TGTGCCAACAGGGATGAGGGCTACACCTTC.

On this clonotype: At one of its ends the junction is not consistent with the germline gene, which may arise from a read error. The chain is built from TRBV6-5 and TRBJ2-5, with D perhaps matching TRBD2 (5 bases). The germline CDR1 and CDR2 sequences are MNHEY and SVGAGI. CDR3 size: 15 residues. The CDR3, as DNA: TGTGCCAGCAGTTGGACTGGGTCGTACCAAGAGACCCAGTACTTT. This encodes CASSWTGSYQETQYF.

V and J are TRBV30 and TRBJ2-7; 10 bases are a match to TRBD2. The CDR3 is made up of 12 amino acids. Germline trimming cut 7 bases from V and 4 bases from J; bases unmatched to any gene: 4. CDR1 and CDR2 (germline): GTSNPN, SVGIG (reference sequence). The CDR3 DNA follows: TGTGCCTCAGCGGGAGGGCCTTACGAGCAGTACTTC. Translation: CASAGGPYEQYF.

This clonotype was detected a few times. Here the CDR3 reads CASRRDNADEKLFF. The DNA of the CDR3 is TGTGCCAGCAGGCGGGACAACGCTGATGAAAAACTGTTTTTT. This chain joins TRBV11-1 and TRBJ1-4; D is possibly TRBD1 (6 bases). V was shortened by 6 bases and J by 6 bases, with 14 bases between the two germline ends. The germline V gene encodes CDR1 SGHAT and CDR2 FQDESV (reference sequence). The CDR3 contains 14 residues.

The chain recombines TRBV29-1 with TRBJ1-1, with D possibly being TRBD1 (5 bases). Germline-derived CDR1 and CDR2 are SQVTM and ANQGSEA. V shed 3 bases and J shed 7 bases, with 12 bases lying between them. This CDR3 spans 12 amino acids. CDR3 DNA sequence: TGCAGCGTTGACGCAACAGGCGTTGAAGCTTTCTTT. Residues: CSVDATGVEAFF. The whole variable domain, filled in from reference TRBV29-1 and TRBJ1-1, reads SAVISQKPSRDICQRGTSLTIQCQVDSQVTMMFWYRQQPGQSLTLIATANQGSEATYESGFVIDKFPISRPNLTFSTLTVSNMSPEDSSIYLCSVDATGVEAFFGQGTRLTVV.

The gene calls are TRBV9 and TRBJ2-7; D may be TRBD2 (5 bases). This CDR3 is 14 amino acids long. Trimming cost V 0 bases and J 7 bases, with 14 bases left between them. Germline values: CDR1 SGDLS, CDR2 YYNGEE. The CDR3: CASSVVSGSGEQYF. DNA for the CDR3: TGTGCCAGCAGCGTAGTAAGTGGGAGTGGAGAGCAGTACTTC.

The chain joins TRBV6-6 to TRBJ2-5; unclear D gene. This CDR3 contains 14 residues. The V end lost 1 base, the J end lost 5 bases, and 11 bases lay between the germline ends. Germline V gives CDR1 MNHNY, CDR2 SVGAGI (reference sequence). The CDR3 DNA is TGTGCCAGCAGTTACTTACAGATTCTTGAGACCCAGTACTTC. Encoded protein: CASSYLQILETQYF.

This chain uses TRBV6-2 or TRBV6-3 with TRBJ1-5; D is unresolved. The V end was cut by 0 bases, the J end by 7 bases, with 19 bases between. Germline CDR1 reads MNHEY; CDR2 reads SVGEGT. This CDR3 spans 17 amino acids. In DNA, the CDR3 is TGTGCCAGCAGTTACTCGAATTACCGGCAGCCTGGACAGCCCCAGCATTTT. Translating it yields CASSYSNYRQPGQPQHF.

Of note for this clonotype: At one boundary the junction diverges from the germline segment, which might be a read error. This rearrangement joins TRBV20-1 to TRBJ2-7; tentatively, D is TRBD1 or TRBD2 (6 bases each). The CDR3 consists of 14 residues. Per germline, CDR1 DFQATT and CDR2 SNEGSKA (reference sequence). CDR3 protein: CGAQTYGGAYEQYF. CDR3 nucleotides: TGCGGTGCACAGACCTACGGGGGCGCATACGAGCAGTACTTC.

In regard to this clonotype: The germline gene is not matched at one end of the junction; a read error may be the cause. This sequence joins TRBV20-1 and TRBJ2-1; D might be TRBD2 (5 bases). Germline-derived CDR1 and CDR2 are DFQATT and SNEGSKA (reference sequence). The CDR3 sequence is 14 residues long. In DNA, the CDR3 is TGCAGTGCTAGGAGAGCGGCCCCAAACAATGAGCAGTCCTTC. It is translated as CSARRAAPNNEQSF.

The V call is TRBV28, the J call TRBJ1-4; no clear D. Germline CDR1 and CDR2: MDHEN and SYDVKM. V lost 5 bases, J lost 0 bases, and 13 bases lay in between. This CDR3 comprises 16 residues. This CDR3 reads CASSPTHGSTNEKLFF. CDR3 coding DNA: TGTGCCAGCAGTCCCACCCACGGTTCAACTAATGAAAAACTGTTTTTT.

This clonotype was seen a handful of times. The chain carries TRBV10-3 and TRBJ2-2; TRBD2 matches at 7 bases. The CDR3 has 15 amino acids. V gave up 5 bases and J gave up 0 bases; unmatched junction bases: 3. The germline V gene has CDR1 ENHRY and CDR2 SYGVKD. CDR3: CAISRGTTNTGELFF. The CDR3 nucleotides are TGTGCCATCAGTCGCGGGACTACGAACACCGGGGAGCTGTTTTTT.

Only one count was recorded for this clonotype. The CDR3 sequence is CASGGQSGYTF. The CDR3 DNA sequence: TGCGCCAGCGGAGGACAGTCCGGCTACACCTTC. The chain carries TRBV10-2 and TRBJ1-2; D may be TRBD1 (6 bases). Germline V gene sequence: CDR1 WSHSY, CDR2 SAAADI. The CDR3 runs to 11 residues. The V gene lost 8 bases and the J gene lost 8 bases, with 12 bases spanning the gap.

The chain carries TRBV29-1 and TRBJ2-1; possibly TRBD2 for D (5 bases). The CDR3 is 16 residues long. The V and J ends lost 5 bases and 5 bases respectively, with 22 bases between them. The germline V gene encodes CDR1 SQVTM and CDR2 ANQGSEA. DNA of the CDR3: TGCAGCGTTCCAAGTCGTATTGGGAGAAGCAACAATGAGCAGTTCTTC. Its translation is CSVPSRIGRSNNEQFF.

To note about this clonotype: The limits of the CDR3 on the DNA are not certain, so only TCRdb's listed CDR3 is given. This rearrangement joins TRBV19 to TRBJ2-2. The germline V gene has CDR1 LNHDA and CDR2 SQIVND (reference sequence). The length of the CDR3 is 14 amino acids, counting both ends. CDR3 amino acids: CASSIGPRGELFFF.

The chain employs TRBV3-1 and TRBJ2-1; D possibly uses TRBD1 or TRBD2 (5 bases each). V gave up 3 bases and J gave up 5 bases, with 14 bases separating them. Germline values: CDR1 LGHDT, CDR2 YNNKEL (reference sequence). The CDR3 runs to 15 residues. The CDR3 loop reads CASSHSPGTNNEQFF. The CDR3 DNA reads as TGTGCCAGCAGCCATTCCCCCGGGACGAACAATGAGCAGTTCTTC.

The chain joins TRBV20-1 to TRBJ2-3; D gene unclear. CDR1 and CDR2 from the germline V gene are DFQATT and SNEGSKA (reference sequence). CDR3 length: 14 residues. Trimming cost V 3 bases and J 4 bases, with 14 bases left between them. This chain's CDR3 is CSASAPEGSDTQYF. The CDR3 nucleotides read TGCAGTGCTAGCGCGCCCGAAGGATCAGATACGCAGTATTTT.

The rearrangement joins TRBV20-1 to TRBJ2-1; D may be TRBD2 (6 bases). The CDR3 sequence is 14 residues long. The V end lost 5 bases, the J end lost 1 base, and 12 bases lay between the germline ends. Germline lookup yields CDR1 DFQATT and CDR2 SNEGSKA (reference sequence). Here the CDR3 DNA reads TGCAGTGCTGCGACTAGTAGGTCCTACAATGAGCAGTTCTTC. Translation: CSAATSRSYNEQFF.

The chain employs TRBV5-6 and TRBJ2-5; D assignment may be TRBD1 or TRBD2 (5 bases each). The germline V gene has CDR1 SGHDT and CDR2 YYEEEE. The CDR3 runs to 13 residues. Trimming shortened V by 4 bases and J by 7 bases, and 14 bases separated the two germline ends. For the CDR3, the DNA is TGTGCCAGCAGCCGGGACGCCGAAGGGACCCAGTACTTC. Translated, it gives CASSRDAEGTQYF.

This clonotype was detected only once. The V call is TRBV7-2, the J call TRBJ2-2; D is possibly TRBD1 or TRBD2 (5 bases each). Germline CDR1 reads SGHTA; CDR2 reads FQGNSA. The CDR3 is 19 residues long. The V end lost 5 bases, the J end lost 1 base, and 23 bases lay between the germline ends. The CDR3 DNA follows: TGTGCCAGCAGCCCTGGGGGTACAGAGGAGGACCTGAACACCGGGGAGCTGTTTTTT. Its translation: CASSPGGTEEDLNTGELFF.

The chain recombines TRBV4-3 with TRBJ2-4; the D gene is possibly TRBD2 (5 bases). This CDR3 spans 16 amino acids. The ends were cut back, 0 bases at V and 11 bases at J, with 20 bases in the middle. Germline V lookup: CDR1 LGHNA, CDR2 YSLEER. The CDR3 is CASSQDRTFGPTLQYF. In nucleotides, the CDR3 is TGCGCCAGCAGCCAAGATCGGACTTTCGGACCGACCCTTCAGTACTTC.

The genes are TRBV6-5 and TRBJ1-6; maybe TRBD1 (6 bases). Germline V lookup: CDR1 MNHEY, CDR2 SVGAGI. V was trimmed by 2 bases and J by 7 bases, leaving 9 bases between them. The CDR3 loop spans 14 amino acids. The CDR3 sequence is CASSYGTLNSPLHF. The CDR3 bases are TGTGCCAGCAGTTACGGGACACTAAATTCACCCCTCCACTTT.

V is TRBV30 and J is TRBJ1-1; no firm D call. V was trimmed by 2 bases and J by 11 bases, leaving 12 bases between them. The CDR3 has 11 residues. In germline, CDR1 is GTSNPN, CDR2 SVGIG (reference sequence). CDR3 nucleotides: TGTGCCTGGAGTTCTGGCTTGAGCGCTTTCTTT. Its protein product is CAWSSGLSAFF.

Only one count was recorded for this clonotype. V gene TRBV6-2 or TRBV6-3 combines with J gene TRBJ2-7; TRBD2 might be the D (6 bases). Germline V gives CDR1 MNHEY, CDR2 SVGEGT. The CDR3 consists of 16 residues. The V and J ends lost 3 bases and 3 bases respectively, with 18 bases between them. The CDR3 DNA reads TGTGCCAGCAGTTATCCCCGTTTTTCGGGGGTCTACGAGCAGTACTTC. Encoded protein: CASSYPRFSGVYEQYF.